The 14 T cell receptor beta chains below come from one sample, sequenced in a study of cytomegalovirus exposure and HLA in healthy donors. Only in-frame clones appear in the TCRdb table, and some are missing; sequencing was by immunoSEQ multiplex PCR. The top ten clones hold over 1% of a sample with roughly 330,000 clones, approximately 86% of them seen once. The sequencing input was PBMCs. These receptors were collected from a woman under 40 in good health and CMV-seropositive.

In its sample, this clone was seen once. CDR3 sequence (DNA): TGTGCCACCTCAGACAGGGGTTCGAACTATGGCTACACCTTC. This gives the protein CATSDRGSNYGYTF. This chain links TRBV19 with TRBJ1-2; 8 nucleotides align to TRBD1. The CDR3 is 14 residues long. The V segment lost 10 bases and the J segment 2 bases; nucleotides outside the gene matches: 9. The germline V gene encodes CDR1 LNHDA and CDR2 SQIVND (reference sequence).

The chain uses TRBV2 and TRBJ2-2; 9 bases align to TRBD1. Germline lookup yields CDR1 SNHLY and CDR2 FYNNEI. This CDR3 has 14 residues. The ends lost 7 bases at V and 6 bases at J; junction bases unmatched: 6. In DNA form, the CDR3 reads TGTGCCAGCAAGGGACAGGGATTCGCCGGGGAGCTGTTTTTT. Amino acid sequence: CASKGQGFAGELFF. Combining the CDR3 with reference TRBV2 and TRBJ2-2 gives the whole variable domain EPEVTQTPSHQVTQMGQEVILRCVPISNHLYFYWYRQILGQKVEFLVSFYNNEISEKSEIFDDQFSVERPDGSNFTLKIRSTKLEDSAMYFCASKGQGFAGELFFGEGSRLTVL.

This chain joins TRBV7-2 and TRBJ2-1; 8 bases line up with TRBD2. This CDR3 has 14 residues. The V segment lost 8 bases and the J segment 4 bases; nucleotides outside the gene matches: 7. CDR1 SGHTA and CDR2 FQGNSA come from the germline V gene. DNA of the CDR3: TGTGCCAGCCTCGCAGGGACTAGGTACAATGAGCAGTTCTTC. It translates to CASLAGTRYNEQFF.

The chain uses TRBV15 and TRBJ2-1; TRBD2 matches 8 bases. The CDR3 runs to 18 residues. The V gene end was trimmed by 2 bases and the J gene end by 7 bases; junction bases not matched to a gene: 16. Germline CDR1 is LNHNV and CDR2 is YYDKDF (reference sequence). Here the CDR3 DNA reads TGTGCCACCAGCAGATCCCCTCGGGGGACTAGTAGGGGTAATGAGCAGTTCTTC. Protein sequence: CATSRSPRGTSRGNEQFF.

The chain has TRBV6-6 and TRBJ1-2; TRBD1 agrees at 7 bases. The CDR3 is 14 residues long. Germline V gene lookup returns CDR1 MNHNY and CDR2 SVGAGI (reference sequence). V trimming: 7 bases; J trimming: 7 bases; junction bases outside the gene matches: 12. The CDR3 region has the DNA TGTGCCAGCACCGGGGCAGGGGGTGGGGGTGGCTACACCTTC. It yields the protein CASTGAGGGGGYTF.

V usage is TRBV5-1 and J usage is TRBJ2-7; no reliable D call. Germline V gene data show CDR1 as SGHRS and CDR2 as YFSETQ. The CDR3 runs 16 residues. Between the trimmed V and J ends, which lost 0 bases and 3 bases, there was a span of 16 bases. The CDR3 reads CASSLGASQTYYEQYF. DNA of the CDR3: TGCGCCAGCAGCTTGGGGGCCTCACAAACCTACTACGAGCAGTACTTC.

The chain carries TRBV25-1 and TRBJ1-2; tentative D call: TRBD1 (6 bases). From germline, CDR1 is MGHDK and CDR2 SYGVNS. The V gene lost 7 bases and the J gene lost 8 bases, with 11 bases spanning the gap. The CDR3 is 11 residues long. The CDR3 region is CASTTGFGYTF. CDR3 DNA: TGTGCCAGCACTACAGGGTTCGGCTACACCTTC.

The CDR3 loop is CASSLMHRLNQPQHF. For the CDR3, the DNA is TGTGCCAGCAGTTTAATGCACAGGCTGAATCAGCCCCAGCATTTT. J is TRBJ1-5 and V is TRBV28; possible D gene TRBD1, 5 bases. The CDR3 is 15 residues long. The V end lost 2 bases, the J end lost 4 bases, and 12 bases lay between the germline ends. In germline, CDR1 is MDHEN, CDR2 SYDVKM.

The chain has TRBV9 and TRBJ2-7; no reliable D call. V dropped 4 bases and J dropped 7 bases, with 15 bases sitting between them. The CDR3 extends over 13 amino acids. The V gene's germline CDR1 is SGDLS and CDR2 YYNGEE. CDR3 amino acids: CASSPQRYGEQYF. CDR3 sequence (DNA): TGTGCCAGCAGCCCCCAACGCTACGGGGAGCAGTACTTC.

The chain employs TRBV5-4 and TRBJ2-2; the match to TRBD1 covers 8 bases. V shed 4 bases, J shed 1 base, and the junction held 3 bases outside the gene matches. Germline CDR1 reads SGHNT; CDR2 reads YYREEE (reference sequence). This CDR3 is 15 amino acids long. CDR3 loop: CASSGGTGNTGELFF. CDR3 sequence (DNA): TGTGCCAGCAGCGGGGGGACAGGGAACACCGGGGAGCTGTTTTTT.

The gene calls are TRBV11-3 and TRBJ2-7, with D perhaps TRBD2 (6 bases). V was trimmed by 5 bases and J by 7 bases, leaving 21 bases between them. The CDR3 covers 15 residues. Looked up from germline, CDR1 is SGHNT and CDR2 is YENEEA. The CDR3 region has the DNA TGTGCCAGCAGCCCGGGAGCGCACCCTCATGGGGAGCAGTACTTC. Translated, it gives CASSPGAHPHGEQYF.

The chain employs TRBV7-9 and TRBJ2-2; D possibly corresponds to TRBD1 (5 bases). V was cut by 1 base and J by 2 bases, with 14 bases left in between. Germline lookup yields CDR1 SEHNR and CDR2 FQNEAQ (reference sequence). This CDR3 region has 17 residues. The CDR3 loop is CASSLEQAIGNTGELFF. Written as DNA, the CDR3 is TGTGCCAGCAGCTTAGAACAGGCGATCGGCAACACCGGGGAGCTGTTTTTT. Supplemented by reference TRBV7-9 and TRBJ2-2, the full variable domain reads DTGVSQNPRHKITKRGQNVTFRCDPISEHNRLYWYRQTLGQGPEFLTYFQNEAQLEKSRLLSDRFSAERPKGSFSTLEIQRTEQGDSAMYLCASSLEQAIGNTGELFFGEGSRLTVL.

The V and J genes are TRBV18 and TRBJ1-5, with D tentatively TRBD1 (5 bases). V was trimmed by 6 bases and J by 9 bases, leaving 21 bases between them. The CDR3 contains 15 residues. Looked up from germline, CDR1 is KGHSH and CDR2 is LQKENI. Written as DNA, the CDR3 is TGTGCCAGCTCCAGTACCGGGGGGGATGTAGCGCCCCAGCATTTT. This gives the protein CASSSTGGDVAPQHF.

This clone was seen more than once but under ten times. The V gene is TRBV7-2, the J gene TRBJ2-1; possibly TRBD2 for D (7 bases). Germline loops: CDR1 SGHTA, CDR2 FQGNSA. V was pared by 10 bases and J by 7 bases, with 20 bases between. The CDR3 consists of 14 residues. The CDR3 bases are TGTGCCAACTCGAGGGGGGGCTCGAGGAATGAGCAGTTCTTC. It codes for CANSRGGSRNEQFF.